This T cell receptor beta chain was captured in a study of blood T cell repertoires in COVID-19. Study as a whole: Material from acute and convalescent COVID-19 was sourced from the United States, Italy and Spain. PBMCs, B-cell-depleted T cells, or T cells provided the cDNA or gDNA that made up the material.

Enrolled through a virtual design, the participants were between roughly 18 and 95 years of age and came from about two dozen US areas. TCRdb keeps only in-frame clones here, not all; method: immunoSEQ multiplex PCR. The table shows roughly 250,000 clones, with roughly 87% occurring only once. The V gene end was trimmed by 0 bases and the J gene end by 0 bases; junction bases not matched to a gene: 6. This CDR3 region has 16 residues. Per germline, CDR1 SGHRS and CDR2 YFSETQ. Specimen: PBMCs or T cells enriched from blood (not recorded which). The source of this sequence is a woman in her twenties or thirties with acute COVID-19. The chain employs TRBV5-1 and TRBJ2-7; 7 bases fit TRBD2. This CDR3 is CASSLAGRGSSYEQYF. The CDR3 coding sequence is TGCGCCAGCAGCTTGGCCGGCCGCGGGAGCTCCTACGAGCAGTACTTC.